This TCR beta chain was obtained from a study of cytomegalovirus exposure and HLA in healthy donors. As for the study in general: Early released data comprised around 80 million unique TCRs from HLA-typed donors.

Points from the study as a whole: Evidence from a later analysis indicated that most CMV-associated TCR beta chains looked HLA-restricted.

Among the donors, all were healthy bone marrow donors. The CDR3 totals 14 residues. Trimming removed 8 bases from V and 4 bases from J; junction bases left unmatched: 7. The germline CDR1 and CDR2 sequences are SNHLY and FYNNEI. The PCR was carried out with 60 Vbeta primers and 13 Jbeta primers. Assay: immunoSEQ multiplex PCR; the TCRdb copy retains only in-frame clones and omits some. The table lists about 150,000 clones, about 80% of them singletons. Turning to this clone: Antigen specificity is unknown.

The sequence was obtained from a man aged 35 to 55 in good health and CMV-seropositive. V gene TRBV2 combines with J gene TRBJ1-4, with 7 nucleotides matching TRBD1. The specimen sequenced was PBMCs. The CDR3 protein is CASAMGQINEKLFF. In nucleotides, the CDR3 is TGTGCCAGCGCTATGGGACAGATTAATGAAAAACTGTTTTTT.